This note documents a single T cell receptor (beta chain) sequence. Antigen: not known. The data were obtained in a study of Ad26.COV2.S vaccination and SARS-CoV-2 variants. V shed 4 bases and J shed 1 base, with 16 bases lying between them. This CDR3 has 16 amino acids. The germline gives CDR1 LGHDT, CDR2 YNNKEL (reference sequence). General study results and limits: People who got the vaccine had more spike-specific TCR breadth than people who got placebo. Non-spike TCR breadth was similar in vaccine and placebo recipients.

TCRdb's table, derived via immunoSEQ multiplex PCR, lists solely in-frame clones and lacks some. The sample includes about 180,000 clones, 87% of them seen just once. This chain joins TRBV3-1 (or the pseudogene TRBV3-2) and TRBJ1-2; no reliable D call. The source is a human donor who had recovered from COVID-19. This specimen consisted of peripheral blood, obtained after recovery from COVID-19. This chain's CDR3 is CASSRFGWSDNYGYTF. The CDR3 nucleotides are TGTGCCAGCAGCCGCTTCGGGTGGAGCGATAACTATGGCTACACCTTC.